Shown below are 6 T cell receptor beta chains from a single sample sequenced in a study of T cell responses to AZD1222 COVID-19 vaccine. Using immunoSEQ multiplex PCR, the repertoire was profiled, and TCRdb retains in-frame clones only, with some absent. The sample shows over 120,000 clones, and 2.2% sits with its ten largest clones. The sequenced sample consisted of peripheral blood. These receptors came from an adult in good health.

The CDR3 nucleotides are TGTGCCAGCAGCGGACGGGATGAGCAGTTCTTC. Its protein product is CASSGRDEQFF. The chain links TRBV5-5 to TRBJ2-1; D call uncertain. The V end lost 4 bases, the J end lost 8 bases, and 7 bases lay between the germline ends. Per the germline V gene, CDR1 is SGHKS and CDR2 is YYEKEE (reference sequence). The CDR3 is 11 residues long.

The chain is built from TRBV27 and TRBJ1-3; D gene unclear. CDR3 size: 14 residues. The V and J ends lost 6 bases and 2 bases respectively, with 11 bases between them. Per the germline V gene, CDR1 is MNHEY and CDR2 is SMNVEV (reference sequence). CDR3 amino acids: CASRGNVAGNTIYF. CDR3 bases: TGTGCCAGCAGGGGGAATGTGGCTGGAAACACCATATATTTT.

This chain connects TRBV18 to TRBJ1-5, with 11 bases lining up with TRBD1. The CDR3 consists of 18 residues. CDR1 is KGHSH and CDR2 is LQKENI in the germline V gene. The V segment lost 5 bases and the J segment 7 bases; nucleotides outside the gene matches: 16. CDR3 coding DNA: TGTGCCAGCTCAGCGGACAGGGGGCGATCGGTTAGGGTGCAGCCCCAGCATTTT. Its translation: CASSADRGRSVRVQPQHF. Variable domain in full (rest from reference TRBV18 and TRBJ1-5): NAGVMQNPRHLVRRRGQEARLRCSPMKGHSHVYWYRQLPEEGLKFMVYLQKENIIDESGMPKERFSAEFPKEGPSILRIQQVVRGDSAAYFCASSADRGRSVRVQPQHFGDGTRLSIL.

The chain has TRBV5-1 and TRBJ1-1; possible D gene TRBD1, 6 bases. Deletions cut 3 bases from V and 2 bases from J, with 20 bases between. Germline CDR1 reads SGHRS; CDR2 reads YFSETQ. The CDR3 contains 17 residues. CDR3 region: CASSSQTGTRANTEAFF. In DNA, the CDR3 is TGCGCCAGCAGCTCCCAAACCGGGACACGAGCTAACACTGAAGCTTTCTTT. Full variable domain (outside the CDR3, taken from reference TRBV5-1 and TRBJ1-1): KAGVTQTPRYLIKTRGQQVTLSCSPISGHRSVSWYQQTPGQGLQFLFEYFSETQRNKGNFPGRFSGRQFSNSRSEMNVSTLELGDSALYLCASSSQTGTRANTEAFFGQGTRLTVV.

The CDR3 DNA reads as TGTGCCAGCAGCCATAGAGGACCGGGACAGGGGTCCTACGAGCAGTACTTC. Protein: CASSHRGPGQGSYEQYF. The chain has TRBV4-2 and TRBJ2-7, with 10 bases fitting TRBD1. V was pared by 3 bases and J by 1 base, with 9 bases of the junction left unmatched. The germline V gene has CDR1 LGHNA and CDR2 YNFKEQ. The length of the CDR3 is 17 residues.

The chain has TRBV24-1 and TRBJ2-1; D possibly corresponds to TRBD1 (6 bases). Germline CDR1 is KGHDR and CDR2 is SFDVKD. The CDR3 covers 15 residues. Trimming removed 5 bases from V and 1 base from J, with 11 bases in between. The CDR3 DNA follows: TGTGCCACCAGTGGGGAAGGGACATCCTACAATGAGCAGTTCTTC. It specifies CATSGEGTSYNEQFF.